This is a list of T cell receptor beta chains from one sample in a study of cytomegalovirus exposure and HLA in healthy donors. Produced via immunoSEQ multiplex PCR; TCRdb's table is partial and in-frame only. Of over 150,000 clones listed, more than 65% are singletons. Material for sequencing was PBMCs. The receptor source for this set is a woman aged 45-65 years in good health and CMV-seronegative. Each CDR3 is given with its conserved first and last residue. Each record gives: V gene, clone size, D gene, J gene, CDR3 DNA, CDR3 protein. D genes are given only for firm matches. Size is stated for part of the rows, as once, few or many counts, or as a class when the clone is expanded.

TRBV5-4,NA,NA,TRBJ2-1,TGTGCCAGCAGCTTAAGTGCCATGAGTGATGAGCAGTTCTTC,CASSLSAMSDEQFF
TRBV19,NA,TRBD2,TRBJ2-5,TGTGCCAGTAGTATGACTAGCGGGAGAGGGCTAGGGGAGACCCAGTACTTC,CASSMTSGRGLGETQYF
TRBV19,NA,TRBD1,TRBJ2-7,TGTGCCAGTAGTCCTGGACAGGGGGACTACGAGCAGTACTTC,CASSPGQGDYEQYF
TRBV19,NA,TRBD2,TRBJ2-5,TGTGCCAGTAGTATAGGTCAAGCGGGGTACGGGGAGACCCAGTACTTC,CASSIGQAGYGETQYF
TRBV9,NA,TRBD2,TRBJ2-7,TGTGCCAGCAGCGCTCGGGGGGGCTGGTCCGAGCAGTACTTC,CASSARGGWSEQYF
TRBV5-6,few,NA,TRBJ1-1,TGTGCCAGCAGCTTAGGACAGTTTGAAGCTTTCTTT,CASSLGQFEAFF
TRBV28,NA,TRBD1,TRBJ1-2,TGTGCCAGCAGTTCAGAGACAGGGGGATATGGCTACACCTTC,CASSSETGGYGYTF
TRBV4-3,NA,NA,TRBJ2-7,TGCGCCAGCAGCCAATATCAGGGTGCCTACGAGCAGTACTTC,CASSQYQGAYEQYF
TRBV7-3,few,TRBD1,TRBJ1-5,TGTGCCAGCAGCTCCGGACAGGCCAATCAGCCCCAGCATTTT,CASSSGQANQPQHF
TRBV19,NA,TRBD2,TRBJ2-1,TGTGCCAGTAGTATTATAGCGGGAAATGAGCAGTTCTTC,CASSIIAGNEQFF
TRBV5-1,NA,TRBD2,TRBJ2-3,TGCGCCAGCAGTCCCGGGACTAGCGTTACAGATACGCAGTATTTT,CASSPGTSVTDTQYF
TRBV5-4,few,TRBD2,TRBJ2-7,TGTGCCAGCAGCCCCCCGGGACTAGCGGGGGTATCTTACGAGCAGTACTTC,CASSPPGLAGVSYEQYF
TRBV30,NA,NA,TRBJ1-1,TGTGCCTGGAGTGTACAGAGCTCCACTGAAGCTTTCTTT,CAWSVQSSTEAFF
TRBV6-1,NA,TRBD2,TRBJ2-2,TGTGCCAGCAGTGACCCTAGCGGGAGAGGCACCGGGGAGCTGTTTTTT,CASSDPSGRGTGELFF
TRBV5-1,NA,TRBD1,TRBJ1-1,TGCGCCAGCAGCCGGACTCAACCTACGGACAGGACCTATGAAGCTTTCTTT,CASSRTQPTDRTYEAFF
TRBV6-5,few,TRBD2,TRBJ2-1,TGTGCCAGCATCCTAGCGGCAGGGTACAATGAGCAGTTCTTC,CASILAAGYNEQFF
TRBV7-6,NA,TRBD2,TRBJ2-1,TGTGCCAGCAGCCCCCCGGGACTAGCGGGGTACAATGAGCAGTTCTTC,CASSPPGLAGYNEQFF
TRBV25-1,NA,NA,TRBJ2-1,TGTGCCAGCATTAATGCATTACTTGAGCAGTTCTTC,CASINALLEQFF
TRBV13,NA,NA,TRBJ2-1,TGTGCCAGCAGCTCAGGGGGGGGGCCCTACAATGAGCAGTTCTTC,CASSSGGGPYNEQFF
TRBV2,NA,NA,TRBJ1-1,TGTGCCAGCAGTGAATGGTTGAACCGCGGAGCTTTCTTT,CASSEWLNRGAFF
TRBV10-3,NA,TRBD1,TRBJ2-7,TGTGCCATTAAACCCGGACAGGGGACCTACGAGCAGTACTTC,CAIKPGQGTYEQYF
TRBV7-8,NA,NA,TRBJ1-5,TGTGCCAGCAGCCCACGGGACTCCTTTAGCAATCAGCCCCAGCATTTT,CASSPRDSFSNQPQHF
TRBV19,NA,TRBD2,TRBJ2-1,TGTGCCAGTAGTACTCTAGCGGGAGGGCCGGGGAATGAGCAGTTCTTC,CASSTLAGGPGNEQFF